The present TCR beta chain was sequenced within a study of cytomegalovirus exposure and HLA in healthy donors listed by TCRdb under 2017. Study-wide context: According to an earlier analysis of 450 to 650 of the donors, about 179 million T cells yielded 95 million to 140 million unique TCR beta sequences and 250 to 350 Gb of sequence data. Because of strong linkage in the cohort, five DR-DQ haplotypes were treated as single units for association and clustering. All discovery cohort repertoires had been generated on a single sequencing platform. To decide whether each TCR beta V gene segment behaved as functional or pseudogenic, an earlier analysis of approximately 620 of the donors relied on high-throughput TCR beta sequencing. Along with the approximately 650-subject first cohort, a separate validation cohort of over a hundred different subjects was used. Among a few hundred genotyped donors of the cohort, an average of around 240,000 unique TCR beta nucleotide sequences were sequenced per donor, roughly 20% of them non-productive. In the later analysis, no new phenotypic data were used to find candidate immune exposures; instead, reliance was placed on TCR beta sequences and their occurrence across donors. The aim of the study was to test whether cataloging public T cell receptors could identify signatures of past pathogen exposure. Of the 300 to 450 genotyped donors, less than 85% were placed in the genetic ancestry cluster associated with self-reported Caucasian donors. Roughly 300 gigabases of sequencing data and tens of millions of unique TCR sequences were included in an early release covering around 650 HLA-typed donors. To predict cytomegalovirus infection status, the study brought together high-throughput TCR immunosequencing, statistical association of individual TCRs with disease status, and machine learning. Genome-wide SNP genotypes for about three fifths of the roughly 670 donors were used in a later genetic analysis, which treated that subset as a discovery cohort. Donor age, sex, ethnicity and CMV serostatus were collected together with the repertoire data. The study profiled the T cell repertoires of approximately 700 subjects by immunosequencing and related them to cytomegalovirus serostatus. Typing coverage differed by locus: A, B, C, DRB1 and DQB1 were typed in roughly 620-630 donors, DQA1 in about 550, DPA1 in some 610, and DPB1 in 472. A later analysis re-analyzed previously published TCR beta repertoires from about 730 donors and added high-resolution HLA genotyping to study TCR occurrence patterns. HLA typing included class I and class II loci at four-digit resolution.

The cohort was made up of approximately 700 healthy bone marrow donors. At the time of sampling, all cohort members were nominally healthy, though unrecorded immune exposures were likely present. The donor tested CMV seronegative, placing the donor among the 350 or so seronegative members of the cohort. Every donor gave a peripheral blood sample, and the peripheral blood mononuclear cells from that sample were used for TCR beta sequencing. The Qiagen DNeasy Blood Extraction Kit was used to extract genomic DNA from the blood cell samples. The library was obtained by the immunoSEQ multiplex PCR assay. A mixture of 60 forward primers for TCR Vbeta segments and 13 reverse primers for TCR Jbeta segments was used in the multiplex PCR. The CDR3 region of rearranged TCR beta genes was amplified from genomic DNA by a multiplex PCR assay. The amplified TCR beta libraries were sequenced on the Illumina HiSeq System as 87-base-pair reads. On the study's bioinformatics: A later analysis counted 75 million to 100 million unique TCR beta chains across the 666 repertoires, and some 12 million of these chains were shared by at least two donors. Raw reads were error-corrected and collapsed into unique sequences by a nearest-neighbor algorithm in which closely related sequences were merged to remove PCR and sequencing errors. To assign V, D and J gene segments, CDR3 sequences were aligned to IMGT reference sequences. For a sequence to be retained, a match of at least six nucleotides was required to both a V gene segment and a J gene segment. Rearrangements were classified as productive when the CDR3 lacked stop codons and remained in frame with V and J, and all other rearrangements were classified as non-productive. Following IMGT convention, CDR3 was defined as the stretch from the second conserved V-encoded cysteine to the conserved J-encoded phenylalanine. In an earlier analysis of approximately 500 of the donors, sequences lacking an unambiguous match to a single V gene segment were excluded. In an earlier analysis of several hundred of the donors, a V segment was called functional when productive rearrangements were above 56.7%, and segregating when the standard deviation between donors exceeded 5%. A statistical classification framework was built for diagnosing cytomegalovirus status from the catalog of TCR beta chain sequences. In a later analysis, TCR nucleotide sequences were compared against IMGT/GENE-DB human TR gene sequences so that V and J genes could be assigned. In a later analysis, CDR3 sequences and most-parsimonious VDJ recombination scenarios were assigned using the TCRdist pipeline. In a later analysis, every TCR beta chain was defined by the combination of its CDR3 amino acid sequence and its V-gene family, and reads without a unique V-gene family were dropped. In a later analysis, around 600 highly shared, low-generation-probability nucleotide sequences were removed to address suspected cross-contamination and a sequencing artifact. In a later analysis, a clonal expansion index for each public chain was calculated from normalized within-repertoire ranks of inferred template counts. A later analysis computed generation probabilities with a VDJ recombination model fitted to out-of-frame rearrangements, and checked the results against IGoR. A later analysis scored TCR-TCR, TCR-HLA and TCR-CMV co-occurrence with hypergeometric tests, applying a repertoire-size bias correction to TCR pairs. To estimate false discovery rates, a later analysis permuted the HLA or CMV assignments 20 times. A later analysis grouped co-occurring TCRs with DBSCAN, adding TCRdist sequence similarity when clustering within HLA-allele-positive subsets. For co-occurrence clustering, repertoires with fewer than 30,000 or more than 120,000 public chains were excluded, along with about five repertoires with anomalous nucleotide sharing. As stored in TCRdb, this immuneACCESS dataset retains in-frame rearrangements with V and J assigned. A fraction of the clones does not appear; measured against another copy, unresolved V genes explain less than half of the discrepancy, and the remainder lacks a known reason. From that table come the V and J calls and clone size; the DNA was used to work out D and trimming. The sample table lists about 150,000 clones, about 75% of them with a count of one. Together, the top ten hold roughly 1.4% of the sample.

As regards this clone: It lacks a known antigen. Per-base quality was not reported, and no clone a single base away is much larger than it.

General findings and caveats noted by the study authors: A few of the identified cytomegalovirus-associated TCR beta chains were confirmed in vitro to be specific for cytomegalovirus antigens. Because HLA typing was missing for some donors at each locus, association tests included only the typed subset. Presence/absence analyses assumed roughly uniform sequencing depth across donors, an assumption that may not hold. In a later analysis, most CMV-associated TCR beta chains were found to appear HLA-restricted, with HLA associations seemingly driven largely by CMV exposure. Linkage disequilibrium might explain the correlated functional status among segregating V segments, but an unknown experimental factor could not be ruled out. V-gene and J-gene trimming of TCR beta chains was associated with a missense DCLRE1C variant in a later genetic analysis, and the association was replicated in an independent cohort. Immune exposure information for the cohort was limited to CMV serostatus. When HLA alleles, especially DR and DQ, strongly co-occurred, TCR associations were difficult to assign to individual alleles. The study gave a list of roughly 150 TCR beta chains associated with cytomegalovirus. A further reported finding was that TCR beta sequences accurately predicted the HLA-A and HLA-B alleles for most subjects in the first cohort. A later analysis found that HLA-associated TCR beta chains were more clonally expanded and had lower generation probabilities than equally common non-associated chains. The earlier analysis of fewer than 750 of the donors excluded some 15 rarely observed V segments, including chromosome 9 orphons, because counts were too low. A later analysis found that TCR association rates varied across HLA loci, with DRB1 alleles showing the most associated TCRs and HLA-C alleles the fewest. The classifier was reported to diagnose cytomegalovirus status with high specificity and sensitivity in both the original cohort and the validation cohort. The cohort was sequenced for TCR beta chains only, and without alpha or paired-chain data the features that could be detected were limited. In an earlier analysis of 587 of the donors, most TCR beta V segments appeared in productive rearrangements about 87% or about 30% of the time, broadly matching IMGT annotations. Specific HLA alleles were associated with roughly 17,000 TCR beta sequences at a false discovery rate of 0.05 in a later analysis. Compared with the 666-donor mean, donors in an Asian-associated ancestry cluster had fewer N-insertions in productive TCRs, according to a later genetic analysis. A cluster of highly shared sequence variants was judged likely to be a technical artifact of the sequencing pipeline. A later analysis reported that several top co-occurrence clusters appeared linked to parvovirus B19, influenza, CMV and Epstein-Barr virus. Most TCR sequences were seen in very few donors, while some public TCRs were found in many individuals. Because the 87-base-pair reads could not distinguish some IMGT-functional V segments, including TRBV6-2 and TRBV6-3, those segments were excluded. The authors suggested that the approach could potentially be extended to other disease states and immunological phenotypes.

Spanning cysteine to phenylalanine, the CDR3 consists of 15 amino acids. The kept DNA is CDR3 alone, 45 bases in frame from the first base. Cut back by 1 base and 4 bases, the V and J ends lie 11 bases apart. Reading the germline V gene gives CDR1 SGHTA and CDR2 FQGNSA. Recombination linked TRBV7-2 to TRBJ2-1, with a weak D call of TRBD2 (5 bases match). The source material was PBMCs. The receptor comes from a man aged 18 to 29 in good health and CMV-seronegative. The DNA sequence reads TGTGCCAGCAGCTTAGGCGTTAGCGAGTACAATGAGCAGTTCTTC. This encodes CASSLGVSEYNEQFF.